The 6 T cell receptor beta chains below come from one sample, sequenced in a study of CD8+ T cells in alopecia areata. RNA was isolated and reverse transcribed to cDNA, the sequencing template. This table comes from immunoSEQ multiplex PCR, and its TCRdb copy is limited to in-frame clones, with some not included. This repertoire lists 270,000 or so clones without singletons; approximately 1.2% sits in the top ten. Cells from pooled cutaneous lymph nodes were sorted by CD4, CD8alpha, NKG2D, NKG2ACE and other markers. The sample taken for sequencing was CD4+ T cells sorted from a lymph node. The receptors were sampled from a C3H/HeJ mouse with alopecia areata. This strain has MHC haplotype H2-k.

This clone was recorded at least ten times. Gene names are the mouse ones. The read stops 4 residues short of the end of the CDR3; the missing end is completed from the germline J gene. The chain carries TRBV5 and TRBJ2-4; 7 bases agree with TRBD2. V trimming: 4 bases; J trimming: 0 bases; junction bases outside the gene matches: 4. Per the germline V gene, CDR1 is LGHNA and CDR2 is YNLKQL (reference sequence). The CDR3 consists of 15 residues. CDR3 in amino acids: CASSPDWVSQNTLYF. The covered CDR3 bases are TGTGCCAGCAGCCCCGACTGGGTTAGTCAAAAC.

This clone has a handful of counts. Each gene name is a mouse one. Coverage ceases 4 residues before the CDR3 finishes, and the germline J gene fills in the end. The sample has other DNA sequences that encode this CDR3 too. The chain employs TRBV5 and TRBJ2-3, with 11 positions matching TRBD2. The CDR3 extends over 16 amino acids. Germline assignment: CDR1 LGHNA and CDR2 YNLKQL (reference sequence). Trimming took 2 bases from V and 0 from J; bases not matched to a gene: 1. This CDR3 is CASSQTGGASAETLYF. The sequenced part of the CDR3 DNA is TGTGCCAGCAGCCAAACTGGGGGGGCTAGTGCAGAA.

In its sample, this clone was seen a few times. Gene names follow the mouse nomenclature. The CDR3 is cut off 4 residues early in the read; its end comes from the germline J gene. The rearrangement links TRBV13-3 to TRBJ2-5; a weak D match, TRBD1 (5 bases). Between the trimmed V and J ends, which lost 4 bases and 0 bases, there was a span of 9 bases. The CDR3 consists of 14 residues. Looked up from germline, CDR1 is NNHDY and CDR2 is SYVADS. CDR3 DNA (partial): TGTGCCAGCAGTCGGCAGGGTAACCAAGAC. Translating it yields CASSRQGNQD. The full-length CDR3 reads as CASSRQGNQDTQYF.

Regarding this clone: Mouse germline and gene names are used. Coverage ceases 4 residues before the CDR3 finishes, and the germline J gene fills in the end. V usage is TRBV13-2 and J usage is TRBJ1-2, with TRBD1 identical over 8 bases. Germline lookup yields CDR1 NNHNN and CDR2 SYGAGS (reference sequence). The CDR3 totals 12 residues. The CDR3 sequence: CASGGQGNDYTF. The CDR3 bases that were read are TGTGCCAGCGGTGGACAGGGGAAC.

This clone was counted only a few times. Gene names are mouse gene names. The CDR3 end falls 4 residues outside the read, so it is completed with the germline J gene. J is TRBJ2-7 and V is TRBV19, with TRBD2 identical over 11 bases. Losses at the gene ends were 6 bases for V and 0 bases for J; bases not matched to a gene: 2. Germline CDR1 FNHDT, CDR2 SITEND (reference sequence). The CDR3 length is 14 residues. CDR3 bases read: TGTGCCAGCATCGGACTGGGGGGCTCCTAT. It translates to CASIGLGGSY. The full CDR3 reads CASIGLGGSYEQYF.

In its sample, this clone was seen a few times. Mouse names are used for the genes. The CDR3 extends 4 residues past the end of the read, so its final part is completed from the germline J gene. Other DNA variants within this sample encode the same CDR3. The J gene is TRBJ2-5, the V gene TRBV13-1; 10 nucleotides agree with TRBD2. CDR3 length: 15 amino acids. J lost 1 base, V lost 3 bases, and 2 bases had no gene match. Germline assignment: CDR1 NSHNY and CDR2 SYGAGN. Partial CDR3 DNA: TGTGCCAGCAGTGGGGGGACTGGGGACCAAGAC. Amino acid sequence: CASSGGTGDQD. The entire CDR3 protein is CASSGGTGDQDTQYF.